A single TCR beta chain is shown here with its context. Its matching antigen is unknown. The data were obtained in a study of cytomegalovirus exposure and HLA in healthy donors. Whole-study context: Among 150 million to 200 million T cells, an earlier analysis found 120 million or so unique TCR beta sequences. Study results and caveats: Accurate predictions that matched the HLA-A and HLA-B alleles of most subjects were reportedly made from TCR beta sequences. Association of 16,951 TCR beta sequences with HLA alleles was found at 0.05 false discovery rate in a later analysis.

Researchers ran the PCR with 60 Vbeta and 13 Jbeta primers. Data came from immunoSEQ multiplex PCR; TCRdb stores just in-frame clones and leaves some out. The table records 150,000 to 200,000 clones, approximately 81% of them present only once. The ends were cut back, 5 bases at V and 8 bases at J, with 9 bases in the middle. Per the germline V gene, CDR1 is SEHNR and CDR2 is FQNEAQ (reference sequence). The CDR3 runs 11 residues. This TCR derives from a boy younger than 18 in good health and CMV-seronegative. The chain joins TRBV7-9 to TRBJ1-1; D is unresolved. Input material: PBMCs. CDR3 DNA sequence: TGTGCCAGCAGCCCGAGCTTCGAAGCTTTCTTT. Encoded protein: CASSPSFEAFF.